Listed below are T cell receptor beta chains from one sample, sequenced in a study of blood T cell repertoires in COVID-19. Sequencing used immunoSEQ multiplex PCR; TCRdb keeps in-frame clones, though not all of them. The profile shows around 290,000 clones, approximately 86% of them singletons. The specimen sequenced was PBMCs or T cells enriched from blood (not recorded which). The receptor source for this set is a woman in her late teens or twenties who had recovered from COVID-19. The conserved cysteine and the conserved F or W are not part of the CDR3 here. Expanded clones are given a class, and other clones once, few, many or no size at all.

J | size | V | CDR3
TRBJ2-3 | . | TRBV3-1/TRBV3-2 | ASSQGSAQDTQY
TRBJ2-1 | . | TRBV11-2 | ASSYSAGGVYNEQF
TRBJ2-5 | . | TRBV18 | ASSPGKPSLETQY
TRBJ2-3 | . | TRBV12-3/TRBV12-4 | ASSLTDTQY
TRBJ2-3 | . | TRBV28 | ASRRQYIGLAGVPDTDTQY
TRBJ1-2 | . | TRBV18 | ASSPRDREDFYGYT
TRBJ2-7 | . | TRBV3-1/TRBV3-2 | ASGREQIYEQY
TRBJ1-2 | . | TRBV6-2/TRBV6-3 | ASSLRQGIMFYGYT
TRBJ2-1 | . | TRBV7-9 | ASSHLPGQEANEQF
TRBJ2-1 | . | TRBV15 | ATSRESGSSYNEQF
TRBJ1-3 | once | TRBV7-2 | ASSLGPEKAGNTIY
TRBJ2-5 | . | TRBV6-6 | ASTPSRTGGETQY
TRBJ2-3 | . | TRBV11-2 | ASSFGLAGGGDTQY
TRBJ2-7 | few | TRBV5-1 | ASSLGSTTIYEQY
TRBJ2-1 | . | TRBV15 | ATKPGQVLGNEQF
TRBJ2-7 | few | TRBV7-9 | ASSFFPPSVSFYYEQY
TRBJ1-5 | . | TRBV18 | ASSPPQSERPQH
TRBJ2-7 | . | TRBV3-1/TRBV3-2 | ASGTNSYEQY
TRBJ2-1 | . | TRBV7-2 | ASSLMTQGLFDNEQF
TRBJ2-7 | . | TRBV19 | ASSASSGSVHEQY
TRBJ2-2 | . | TRBV7-9 | ASSLPSPRAGRTGELF
TRBJ2-7 | . | TRBV28 | ASSLVLRDEQY
TRBJ2-7 | . | TRBV11-2 | ASSLPSGSLVEQY
TRBJ1-1 | . | TRBV7-3 | ASSLMRVNTEAF
TRBJ2-5 | . | TRBV9 | ASSGQIFGETQY
TRBJ1-3 | . | TRBV29-1 | SVGTRDRIPNTIY
TRBJ1-6 | . | TRBV28 | ASLQGNSPLH
TRBJ1-1 | once | TRBV11-3 | ASSLRSGTNPEAF
TRBJ1-1 | . | TRBV28 | ASSFDRSSTEAF
TRBJ1-1 | many | TRBV7-9 | ASSPSWGDTEAF
TRBJ2-3 | once | TRBV27 | AIGTVSTDTQY
TRBJ1-1 | . | TRBV15 | ATSIRVRSEAF
TRBJ1-6 | once | TRBV27 | ASSFGQGWAYNSPLH
TRBJ1-3 | . | TRBV3-1/TRBV3-2 | ASGPGTGGPMGNTIY
TRBJ1-1 | . | TRBV7-2 | ASSVRQGGNTEAF
TRBJ2-1 | . | TRBV11-2 | ASSPTTSGGDNEQF
TRBJ2-4 | . | TRBV28 | ASSLGQDLNIQY
TRBJ2-1 | few | TRBV6-2/TRBV6-3 | ASIPQYSGGGIYEQF
TRBJ2-1 | few | TRBV29-1 | SVESGVGNEQF
TRBJ1-6 | . | TRBV5-1 | ATRDSDNSPLH
TRBJ2-7 | once | TRBV4-3 | ASSQVVTGGLWVQY
TRBJ2-2 | . | TRBV19 | ASRIQGAGELF
TRBJ2-2 | . | TRBV7-9 | ASSLGGLAAYTGELF
TRBJ1-6 | . | TRBV27 | ASSMGLGFMRNSPLH
TRBJ2-7 | . | TRBV5-5 | ASSSSYYEQY
TRBJ2-5 | . | TRBV13 | ASSPGTSGSPGETQY